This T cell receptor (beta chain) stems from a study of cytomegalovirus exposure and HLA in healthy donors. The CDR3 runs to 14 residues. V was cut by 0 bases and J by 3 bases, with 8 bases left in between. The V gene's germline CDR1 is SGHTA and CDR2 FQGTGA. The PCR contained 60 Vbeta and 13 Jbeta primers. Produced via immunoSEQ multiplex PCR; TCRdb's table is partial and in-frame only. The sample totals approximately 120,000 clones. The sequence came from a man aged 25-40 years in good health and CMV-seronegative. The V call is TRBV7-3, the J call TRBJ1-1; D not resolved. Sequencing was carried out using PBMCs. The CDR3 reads CASSLTPGDTEAFF. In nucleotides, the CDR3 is TGTGCCAGCAGCTTAACGCCCGGGGACACTGAAGCTTTCTTT. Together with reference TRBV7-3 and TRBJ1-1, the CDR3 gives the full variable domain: GAGVSQTPSNKVTEKGKYVELRCDPISGHTALYWYRQSLGQGPEFLIYFQGTGAADDSGLPNDRFFAVRPEGSVSTLKIQRTERGDSAVYLCASSLTPGDTEAFFGQGTRLTVV.